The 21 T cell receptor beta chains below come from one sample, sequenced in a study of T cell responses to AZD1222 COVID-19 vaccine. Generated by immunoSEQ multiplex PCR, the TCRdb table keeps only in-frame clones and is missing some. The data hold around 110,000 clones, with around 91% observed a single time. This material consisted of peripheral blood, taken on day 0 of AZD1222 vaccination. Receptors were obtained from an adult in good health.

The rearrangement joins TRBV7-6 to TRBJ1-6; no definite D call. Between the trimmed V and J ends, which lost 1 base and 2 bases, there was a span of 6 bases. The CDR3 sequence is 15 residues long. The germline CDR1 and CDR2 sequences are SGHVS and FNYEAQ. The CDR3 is CASSLGPTYNSPLHF. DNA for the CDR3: TGTGCCAGCAGCTTAGGCCCGACCTATAATTCACCCCTCCACTTT.

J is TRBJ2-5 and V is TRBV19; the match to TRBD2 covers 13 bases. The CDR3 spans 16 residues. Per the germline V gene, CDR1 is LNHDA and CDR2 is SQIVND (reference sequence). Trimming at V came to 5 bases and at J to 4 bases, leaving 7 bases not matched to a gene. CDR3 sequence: CASSAKRTSGGETQYF. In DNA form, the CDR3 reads TGTGCCAGTAGTGCAAAAAGGACTAGCGGGGGAGAGACCCAGTACTTC.

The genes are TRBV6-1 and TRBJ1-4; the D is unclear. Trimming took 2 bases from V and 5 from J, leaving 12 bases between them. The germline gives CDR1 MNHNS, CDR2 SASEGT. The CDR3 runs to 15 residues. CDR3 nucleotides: TGTGCCAGCAGTGAAATTGACCCGGGAAATGAAAAACTGTTTTTT. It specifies CASSEIDPGNEKLFF.

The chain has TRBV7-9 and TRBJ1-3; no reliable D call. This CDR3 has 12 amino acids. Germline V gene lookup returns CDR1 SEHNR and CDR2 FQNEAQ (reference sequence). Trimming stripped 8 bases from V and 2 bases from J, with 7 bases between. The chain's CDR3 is CASQSPGNTIYF. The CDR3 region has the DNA TGTGCCAGCCAAAGCCCTGGAAACACCATATATTTT.

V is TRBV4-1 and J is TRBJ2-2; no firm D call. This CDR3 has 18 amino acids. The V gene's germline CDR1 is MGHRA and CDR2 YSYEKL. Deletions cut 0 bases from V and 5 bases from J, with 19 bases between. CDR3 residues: CASSQDMSAPQRTGELFF. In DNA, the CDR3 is TGCGCCAGCAGCCAAGACATGTCTGCCCCACAGAGAACCGGGGAGCTGTTTTTT.

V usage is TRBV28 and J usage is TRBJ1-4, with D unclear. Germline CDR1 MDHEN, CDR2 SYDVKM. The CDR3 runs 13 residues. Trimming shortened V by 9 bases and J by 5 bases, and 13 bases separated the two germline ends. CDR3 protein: CASLERANEKLFF. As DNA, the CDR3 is TGTGCCAGTTTAGAAAGGGCGAATGAAAAACTGTTTTTT.

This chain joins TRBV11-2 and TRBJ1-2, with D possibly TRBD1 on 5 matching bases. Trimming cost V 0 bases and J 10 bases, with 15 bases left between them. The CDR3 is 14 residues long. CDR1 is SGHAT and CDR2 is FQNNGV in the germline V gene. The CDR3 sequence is CASSLERGRQSYTF. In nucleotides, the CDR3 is TGTGCCAGCAGCTTAGAGCGAGGGCGACAGTCCTACACCTTC. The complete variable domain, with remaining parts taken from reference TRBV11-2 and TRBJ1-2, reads EAGVAQSPRYKIIEKRQSVAFWCNPISGHATLYWYQQILGQGPKLLIQFQNNGVVDDSQLPKDRFSAERLKGVDSTLKIQPAKLEDSAVYLCASSLERGRQSYTFGSGTRLTVV.

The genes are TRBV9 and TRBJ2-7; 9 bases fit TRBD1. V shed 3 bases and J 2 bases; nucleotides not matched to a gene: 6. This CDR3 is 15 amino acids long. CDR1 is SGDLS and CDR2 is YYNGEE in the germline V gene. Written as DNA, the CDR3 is TGTGCCAGCAGCGCTACCGGGACAGGGACCTACGAGCAGTACTTC. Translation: CASSATGTGTYEQYF. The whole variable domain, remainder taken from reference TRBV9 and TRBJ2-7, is DSGVTQTPKHLITATGQRVTLRCSPRSGDLSVYWYQQSLDQGLQFLIQYYNGEERAKGNILERFSAQQFPDLHSELNLSSLELGDSALYFCASSATGTGTYEQYFGPGTRLTVT.

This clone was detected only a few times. The CDR3 DNA sequence: TGTGCCACCAGCCCGCGTAGACAGGACAATGAGCAGTTCTTC. Translation gives CATSPRRQDNEQFF. The rearrangement joins TRBV15 to TRBJ2-1; a weak D match, TRBD1 (6 bases). The CDR3 runs 14 residues. The germline V gene encodes CDR1 LNHNV and CDR2 YYDKDF (reference sequence). With 5 bases removed from V and 5 bases from J, the gap between germline ends came to 13 bases.

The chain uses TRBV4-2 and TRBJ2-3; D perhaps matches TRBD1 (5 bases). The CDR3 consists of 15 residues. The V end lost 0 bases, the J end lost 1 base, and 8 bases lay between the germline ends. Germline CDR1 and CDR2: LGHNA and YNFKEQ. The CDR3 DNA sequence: TGTGCCAGCAGCCAAGAGGGGCCGGGCACAGATACGCAGTATTTT. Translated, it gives CASSQEGPGTDTQYF.

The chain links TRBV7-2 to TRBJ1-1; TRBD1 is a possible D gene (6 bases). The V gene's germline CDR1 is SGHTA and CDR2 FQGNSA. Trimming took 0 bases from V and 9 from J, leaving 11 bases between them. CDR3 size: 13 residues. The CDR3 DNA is TGTGCCAGCAGCTTAGCGTGGGACAAACAAGCTTTCTTT. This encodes CASSLAWDKQAFF.

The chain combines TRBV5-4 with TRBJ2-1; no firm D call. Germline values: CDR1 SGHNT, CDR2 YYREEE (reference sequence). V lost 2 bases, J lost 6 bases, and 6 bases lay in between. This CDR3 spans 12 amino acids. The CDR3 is CASSFSSNEQFF. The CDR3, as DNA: TGTGCCAGCAGCTTCAGCTCCAATGAGCAGTTCTTC.

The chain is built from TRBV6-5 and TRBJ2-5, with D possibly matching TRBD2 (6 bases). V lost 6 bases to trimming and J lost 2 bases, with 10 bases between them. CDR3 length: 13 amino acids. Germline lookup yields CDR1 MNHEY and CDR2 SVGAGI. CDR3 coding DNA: TGTGCCAGCAGGAGTAGCGGACAAGAGACCCAGTACTTC. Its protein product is CASRSSGQETQYF.

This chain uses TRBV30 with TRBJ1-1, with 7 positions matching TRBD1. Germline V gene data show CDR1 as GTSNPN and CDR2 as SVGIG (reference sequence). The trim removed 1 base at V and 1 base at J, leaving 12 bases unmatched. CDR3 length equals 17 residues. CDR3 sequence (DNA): TGTGCCTGGAGTGCGGTAAAGGGCCACAGGGGGAACACTGAAGCTTTCTTT. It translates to CAWSAVKGHRGNTEAFF. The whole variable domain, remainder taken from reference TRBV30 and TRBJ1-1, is SQTIHQWPATLVQPVGSPLSLECTVEGTSNPNLYWYRQAAGRGLQLLFYSVGIGQISSEVPQNLSASRPQDRQFILSSKKLLLSDSGFYLCAWSAVKGHRGNTEAFFGQGTRLTVV.

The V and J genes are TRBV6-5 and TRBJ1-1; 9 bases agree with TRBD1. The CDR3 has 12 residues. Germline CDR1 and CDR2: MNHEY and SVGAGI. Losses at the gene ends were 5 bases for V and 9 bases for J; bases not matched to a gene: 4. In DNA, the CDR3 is TGTGCCAGCAGTCCGGACAGGGGTAAAGCTTTCTTT. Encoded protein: CASSPDRGKAFF.

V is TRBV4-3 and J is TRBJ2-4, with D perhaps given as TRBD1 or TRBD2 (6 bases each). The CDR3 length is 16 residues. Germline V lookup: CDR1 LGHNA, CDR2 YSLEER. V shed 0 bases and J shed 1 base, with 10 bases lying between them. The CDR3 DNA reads TGCGCCAGCAGCCAAGAAACAGGGAGGGCCAAAAACATTCAGTACTTC. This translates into CASSQETGRAKNIQYF.

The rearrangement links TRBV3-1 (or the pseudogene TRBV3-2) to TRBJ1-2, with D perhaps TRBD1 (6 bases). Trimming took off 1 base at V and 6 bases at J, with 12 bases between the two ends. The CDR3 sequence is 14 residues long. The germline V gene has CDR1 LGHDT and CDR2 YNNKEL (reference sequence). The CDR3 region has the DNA TGTGCCAGCAGCCAAGTAGGGGGTTGGGATGGCTACACCTTC. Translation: CASSQVGGWDGYTF.

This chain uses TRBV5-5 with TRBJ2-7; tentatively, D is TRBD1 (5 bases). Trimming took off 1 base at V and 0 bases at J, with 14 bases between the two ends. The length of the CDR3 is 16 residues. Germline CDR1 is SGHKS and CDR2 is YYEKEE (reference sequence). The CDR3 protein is CASSLRQGRSSYEQYF. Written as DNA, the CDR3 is TGTGCCAGCAGCTTGCGTCAGGGAAGGAGCTCCTACGAGCAGTACTTC.

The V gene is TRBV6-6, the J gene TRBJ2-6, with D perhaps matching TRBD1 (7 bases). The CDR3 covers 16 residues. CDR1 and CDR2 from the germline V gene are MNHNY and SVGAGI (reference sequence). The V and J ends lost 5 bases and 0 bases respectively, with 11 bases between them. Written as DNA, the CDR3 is TGTGCCAGCAGTCGACAGGGAGGCTCTGGGGCCAACGTCCTGACTTTC. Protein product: CASSRQGGSGANVLTF.

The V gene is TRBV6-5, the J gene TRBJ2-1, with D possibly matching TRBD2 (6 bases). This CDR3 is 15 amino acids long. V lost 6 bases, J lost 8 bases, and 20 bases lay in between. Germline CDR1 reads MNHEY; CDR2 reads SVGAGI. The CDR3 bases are TGTGCCAGCAGAGGGACTGACCCCCCGACACATGAGCAGTTCTTC. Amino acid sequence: CASRGTDPPTHEQFF.

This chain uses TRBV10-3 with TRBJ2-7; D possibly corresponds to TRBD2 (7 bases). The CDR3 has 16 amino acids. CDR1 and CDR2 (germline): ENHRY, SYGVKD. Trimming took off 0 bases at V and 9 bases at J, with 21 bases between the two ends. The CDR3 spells CAISESRGDGRFRQYF. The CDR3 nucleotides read TGTGCCATCAGTGAGTCGAGGGGGGACGGGAGGTTTAGGCAGTACTTC.